The T cell receptor beta chain described here comes from a study of regulatory T cells in long-lasting Graves disease. The time point is: persistent/refractory GD, antithyroid drugs over 5 years with positive TRAb. Generation of the TCR library employed RNA extracted from PBMCs. V was shortened by 3 bases and J by 3 bases, with 9 bases between the two germline ends. The CDR3 is 13 residues long. CDR1 and CDR2 from the germline V gene are MNHEY and SMNVEV (reference sequence). This clonotype was counted a few times. Researchers made TCR beta libraries by using iRepertoire HTBI primers and running Arm-PCR on CDR3 regions. TCRdb redid the calling of the multiplex PCR reads with MiXCR, one entry per CDR3 protein. The sample consists of about 470,000 distinct CDR3 sequences, about a fifth of them appearing once.

The TCR was taken from a female donor with Graves disease. Sequencing was performed on peripheral blood mononuclear cells (PBMCs), taken when the disease was refractory, from a patient treated with antithyroid drugs. The rearrangement links TRBV27 to TRBJ2-7; D is ambiguous. CDR3: CASSFSQHYEQYF. The CDR3, as DNA: TGTGCCAGCAGTTTCAGTCAACACTACGAGCAGTACTTC.